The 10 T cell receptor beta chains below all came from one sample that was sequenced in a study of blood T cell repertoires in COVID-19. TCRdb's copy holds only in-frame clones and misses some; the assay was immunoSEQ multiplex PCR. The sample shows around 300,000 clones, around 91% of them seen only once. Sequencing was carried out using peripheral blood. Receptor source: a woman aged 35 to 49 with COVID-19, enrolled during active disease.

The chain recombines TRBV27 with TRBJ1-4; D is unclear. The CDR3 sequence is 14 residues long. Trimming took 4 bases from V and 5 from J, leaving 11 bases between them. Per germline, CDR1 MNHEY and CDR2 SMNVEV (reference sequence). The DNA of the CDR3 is TGTGCCAGCAGTTCCCGGGGTACGAATGAAAAACTGTTTTTT. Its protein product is CASSSRGTNEKLFF.

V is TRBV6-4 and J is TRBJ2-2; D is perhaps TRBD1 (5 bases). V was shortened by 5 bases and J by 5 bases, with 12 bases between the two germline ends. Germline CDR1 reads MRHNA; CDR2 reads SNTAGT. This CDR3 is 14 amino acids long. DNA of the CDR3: TGTGCCAGCAGTCCCAGGGAAGTAACCGGGGAGCTGTTTTTT. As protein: CASSPREVTGELFF.

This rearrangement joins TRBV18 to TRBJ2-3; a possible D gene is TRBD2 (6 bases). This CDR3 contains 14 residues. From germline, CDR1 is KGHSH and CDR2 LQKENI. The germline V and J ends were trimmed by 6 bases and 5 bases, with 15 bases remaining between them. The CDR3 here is CASSRRLGEDTQYF. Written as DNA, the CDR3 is TGTGCCAGCTCGCGCAGACTAGGAGAAGATACGCAGTATTTT.

CDR3 amino acids: CASSPGHHLVPQHF. CDR3 in DNA: TGTGCCAGCAGCCCCGGTCACCATCTGGTGCCCCAGCATTTT. The chain employs TRBV6-5 and TRBJ1-5; D is uncertain. The CDR3 loop spans 14 amino acids. V shed 6 bases and J shed 9 bases, with 18 bases lying between them. Germline loops: CDR1 MNHEY, CDR2 SVGAGI.

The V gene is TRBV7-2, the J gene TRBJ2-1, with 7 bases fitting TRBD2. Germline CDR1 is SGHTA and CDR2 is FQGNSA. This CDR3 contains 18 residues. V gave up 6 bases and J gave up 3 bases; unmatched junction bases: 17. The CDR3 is CASSLRLASRTLYNEQFF. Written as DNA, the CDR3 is TGTGCCAGCAGTCTAAGACTAGCCTCCCGAACCCTCTACAATGAGCAGTTCTTC.

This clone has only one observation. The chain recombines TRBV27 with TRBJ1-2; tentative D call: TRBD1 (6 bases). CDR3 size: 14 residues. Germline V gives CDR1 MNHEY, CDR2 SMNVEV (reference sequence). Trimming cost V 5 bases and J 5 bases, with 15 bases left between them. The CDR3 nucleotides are TGTGCCAGCAGTCCCTACCGAGGGGGTTATGGCTACACCTTC. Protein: CASSPYRGGYGYTF.

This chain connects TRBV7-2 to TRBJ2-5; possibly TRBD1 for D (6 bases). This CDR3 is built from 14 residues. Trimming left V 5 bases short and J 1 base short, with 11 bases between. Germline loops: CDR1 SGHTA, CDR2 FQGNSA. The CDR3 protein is CASSQNRVQETQYF. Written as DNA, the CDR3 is TGTGCCAGCAGCCAAAACAGGGTCCAAGAGACCCAGTACTTC.

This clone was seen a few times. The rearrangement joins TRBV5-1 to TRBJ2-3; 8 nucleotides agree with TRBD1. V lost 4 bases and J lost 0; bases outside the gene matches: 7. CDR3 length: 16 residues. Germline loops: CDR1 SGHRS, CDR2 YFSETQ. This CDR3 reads CASSRTGGYSTDTQYF. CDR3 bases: TGCGCCAGCAGCAGAACAGGGGGTTATAGCACAGATACGCAGTATTTT.

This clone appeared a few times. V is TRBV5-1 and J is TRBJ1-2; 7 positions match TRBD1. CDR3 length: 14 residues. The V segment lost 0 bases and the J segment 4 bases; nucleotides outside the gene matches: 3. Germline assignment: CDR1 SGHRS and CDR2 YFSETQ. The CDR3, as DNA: TGCGCCAGCAGCTTGGAAGGGACAGTCTATGGCTACACCTTC. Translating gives CASSLEGTVYGYTF.

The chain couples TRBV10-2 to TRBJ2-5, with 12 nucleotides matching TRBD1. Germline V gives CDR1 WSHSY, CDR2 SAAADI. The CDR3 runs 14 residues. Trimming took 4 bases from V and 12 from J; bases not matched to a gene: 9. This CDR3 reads CASSGGQGASIKYF. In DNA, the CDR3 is TGCGCCAGCAGTGGGGGACAGGGGGCCAGTATAAAGTACTTC.